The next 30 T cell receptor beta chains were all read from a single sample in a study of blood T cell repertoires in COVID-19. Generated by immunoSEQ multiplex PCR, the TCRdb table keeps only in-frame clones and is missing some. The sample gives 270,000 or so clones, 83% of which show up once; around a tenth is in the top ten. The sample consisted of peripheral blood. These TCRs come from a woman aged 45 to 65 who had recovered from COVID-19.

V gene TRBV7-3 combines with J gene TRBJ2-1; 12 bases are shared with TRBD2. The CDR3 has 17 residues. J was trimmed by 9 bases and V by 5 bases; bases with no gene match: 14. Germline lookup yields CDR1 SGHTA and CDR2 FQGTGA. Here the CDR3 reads CASSEQVRTSGIGEQFF. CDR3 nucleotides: TGTGCCAGCAGCGAACAGGTCAGGACTAGCGGGATCGGTGAGCAGTTCTTC.

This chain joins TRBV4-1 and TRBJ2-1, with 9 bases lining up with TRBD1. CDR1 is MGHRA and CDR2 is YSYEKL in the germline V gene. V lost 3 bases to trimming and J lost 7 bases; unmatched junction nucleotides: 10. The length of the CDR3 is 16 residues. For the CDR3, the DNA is TGCGCCAGCAGCCAGGTGACAGGGGGTTGGGTGAATGAGCAGTTCTTC. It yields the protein CASSQVTGGWVNEQFF.

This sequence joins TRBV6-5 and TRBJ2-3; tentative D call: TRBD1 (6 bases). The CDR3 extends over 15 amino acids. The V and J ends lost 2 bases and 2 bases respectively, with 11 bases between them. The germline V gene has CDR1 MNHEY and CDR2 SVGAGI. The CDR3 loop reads CASSYRQGYTDTQYF. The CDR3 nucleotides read TGTGCCAGCAGTTACCGGCAGGGGTACACAGATACGCAGTATTTT.

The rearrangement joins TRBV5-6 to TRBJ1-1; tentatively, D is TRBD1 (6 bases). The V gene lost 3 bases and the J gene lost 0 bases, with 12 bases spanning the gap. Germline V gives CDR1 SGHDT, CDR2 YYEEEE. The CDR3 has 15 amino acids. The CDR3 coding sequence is TGTGCCAGCAGCTGGGGGGGCAACATGAACACTGAAGCTTTCTTT. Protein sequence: CASSWGGNMNTEAFF.

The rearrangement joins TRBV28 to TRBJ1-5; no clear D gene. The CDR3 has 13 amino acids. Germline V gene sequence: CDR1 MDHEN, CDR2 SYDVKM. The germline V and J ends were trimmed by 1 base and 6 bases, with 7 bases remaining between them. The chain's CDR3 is CASSLYPFQPQHF. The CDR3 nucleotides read TGTGCCAGCAGTTTATATCCGTTTCAGCCCCAGCATTTT. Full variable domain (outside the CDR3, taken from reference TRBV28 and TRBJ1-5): DVKVTQSSRYLVKRTGEKVFLECVQDMDHENMFWYRQDPGLGLRLIYFSYDVKMKEKGDIPEGYSVSREKKERFSLILESASTNQTSMYLCASSLYPFQPQHFGDGTRLSIL.

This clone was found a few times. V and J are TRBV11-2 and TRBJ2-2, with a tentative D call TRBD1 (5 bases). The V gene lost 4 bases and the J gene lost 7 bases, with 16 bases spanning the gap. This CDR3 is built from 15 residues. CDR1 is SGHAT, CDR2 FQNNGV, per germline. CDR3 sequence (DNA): TGTGCCAGCAGCTCTCAGGGAACGAGTATCGGGGAGCTGTTTTTT. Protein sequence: CASSSQGTSIGELFF. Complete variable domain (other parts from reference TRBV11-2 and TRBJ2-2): EAGVAQSPRYKIIEKRQSVAFWCNPISGHATLYWYQQILGQGPKLLIQFQNNGVVDDSQLPKDRFSAERLKGVDSTLKIQPAKLEDSAVYLCASSSQGTSIGELFFGEGSRLTVL.

Written as DNA, the CDR3 is TGTGCCAGCAGTCCAGGGGGCTTGAACACCGGGGAGCTGTTTTTT. Amino acid sequence: CASSPGGLNTGELFF. The chain is built from TRBV27 and TRBJ2-2, with TRBD1 identical over 8 bases. The CDR3 covers 15 residues. In germline, CDR1 is MNHEY, CDR2 SMNVEV (reference sequence). Germline trimming cut 5 bases from V and 1 base from J; bases unmatched to any gene: 3.

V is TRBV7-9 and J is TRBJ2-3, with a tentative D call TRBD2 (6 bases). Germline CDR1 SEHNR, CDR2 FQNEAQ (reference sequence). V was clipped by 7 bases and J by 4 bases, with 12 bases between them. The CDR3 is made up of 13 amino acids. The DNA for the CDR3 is TGTGCCAGCAAGGAGGGAGCGGCAGATACGCAGTATTTT. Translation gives CASKEGAADTQYF.

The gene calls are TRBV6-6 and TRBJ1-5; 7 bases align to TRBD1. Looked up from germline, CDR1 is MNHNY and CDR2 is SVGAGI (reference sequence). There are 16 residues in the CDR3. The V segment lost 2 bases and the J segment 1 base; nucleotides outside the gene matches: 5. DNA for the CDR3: TGTGCCAGCAGTTACACGGGGACAGCGAGCAATCAGCCCCAGCATTTT. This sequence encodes CASSYTGTASNQPQHF.

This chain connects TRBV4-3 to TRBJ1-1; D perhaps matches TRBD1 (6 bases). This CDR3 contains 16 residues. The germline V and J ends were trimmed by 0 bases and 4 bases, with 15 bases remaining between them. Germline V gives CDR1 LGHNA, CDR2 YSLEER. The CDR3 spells CASSQDGHQGGTEAFF. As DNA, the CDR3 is TGCGCCAGCAGCCAAGACGGGCACCAAGGGGGCACTGAAGCTTTCTTT.

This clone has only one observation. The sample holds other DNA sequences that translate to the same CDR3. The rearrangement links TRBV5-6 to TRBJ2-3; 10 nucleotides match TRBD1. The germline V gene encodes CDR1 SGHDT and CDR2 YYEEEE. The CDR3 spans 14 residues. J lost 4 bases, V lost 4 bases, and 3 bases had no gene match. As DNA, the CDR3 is TGTGCCAGCAGCCGACAGGGGGCCTCAGATACGCAGTATTTT. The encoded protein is CASSRQGASDTQYF.

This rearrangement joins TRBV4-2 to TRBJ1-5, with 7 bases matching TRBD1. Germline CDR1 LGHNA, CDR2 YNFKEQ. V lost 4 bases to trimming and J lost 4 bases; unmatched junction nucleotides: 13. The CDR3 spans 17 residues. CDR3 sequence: CASSLAWGQGENQPQHF. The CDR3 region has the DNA TGTGCCAGCAGCCTAGCGTGGGGGCAGGGGGAAAATCAGCCCCAGCATTTT.

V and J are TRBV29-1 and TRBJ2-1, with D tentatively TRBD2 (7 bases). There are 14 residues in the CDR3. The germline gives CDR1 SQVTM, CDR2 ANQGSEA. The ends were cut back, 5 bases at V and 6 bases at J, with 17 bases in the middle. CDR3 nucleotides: TGCAGCGTTATTTCGGGGGGACACGTCAATGAGCAGTTCTTC. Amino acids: CSVISGGHVNEQFF.

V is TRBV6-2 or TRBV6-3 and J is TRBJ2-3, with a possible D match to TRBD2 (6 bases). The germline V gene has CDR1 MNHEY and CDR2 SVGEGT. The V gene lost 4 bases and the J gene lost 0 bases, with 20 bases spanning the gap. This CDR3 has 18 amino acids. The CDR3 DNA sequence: TGTGCCAGCAGTTCCCCCGGGGTGCGGGATTCTAGCACAGATACGCAGTATTTT. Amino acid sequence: CASSSPGVRDSSTDTQYF.

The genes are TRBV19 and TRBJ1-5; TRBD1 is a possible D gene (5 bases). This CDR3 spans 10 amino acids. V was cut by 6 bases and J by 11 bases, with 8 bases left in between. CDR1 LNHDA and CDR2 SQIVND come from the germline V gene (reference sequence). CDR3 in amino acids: CASRGGSQHF. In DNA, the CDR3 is TGTGCCAGTAGGGGGGGGTCCCAGCATTTT. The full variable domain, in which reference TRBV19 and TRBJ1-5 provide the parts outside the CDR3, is DGGITQSPKYLFRKEGQNVTLSCEQNLNHDAMYWYRQDPGQGLRLIYYSQIVNDFQKGDIAEGYSVSREKKESFPLTVTSAQKNPTAFYLCASRGGSQHFGDGTRLSIL.

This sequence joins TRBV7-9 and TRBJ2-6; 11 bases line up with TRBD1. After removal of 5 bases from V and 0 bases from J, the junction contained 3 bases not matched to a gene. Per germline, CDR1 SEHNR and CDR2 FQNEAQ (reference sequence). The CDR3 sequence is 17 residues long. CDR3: CASSLGQGASGANVLTF. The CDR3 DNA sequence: TGTGCCAGCAGCCTCGGACAGGGGGCCTCTGGGGCCAACGTCCTGACTTTC.

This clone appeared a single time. CDR3 DNA sequence: TGTGCCAGCAGTCGGACTAGCGGCAACTACGAGCAGTACTTC. Residues: CASSRTSGNYEQYF. V gene TRBV6-2 or TRBV6-3 combines with J gene TRBJ2-7, with 10 bases fitting TRBD2. The CDR3 has 14 amino acids. Germline CDR1 MNHEY, CDR2 SVGEGT. V was pared by 5 bases and J by 3 bases, with 4 bases of the junction left unmatched.

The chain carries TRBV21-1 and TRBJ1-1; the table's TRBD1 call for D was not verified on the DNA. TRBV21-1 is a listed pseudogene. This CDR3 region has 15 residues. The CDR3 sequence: CASSKSGQVRTEAFF. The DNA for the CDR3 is TGTGCCAGCAGCAAATCGGGACAGGTAAGGACTGAAGCTTTCTTT.

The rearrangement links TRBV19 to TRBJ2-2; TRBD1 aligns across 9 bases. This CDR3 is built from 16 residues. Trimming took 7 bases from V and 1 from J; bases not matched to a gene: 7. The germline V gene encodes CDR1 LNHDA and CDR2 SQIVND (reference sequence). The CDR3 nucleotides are TGTGCCAGTACCCCCGCGGGACAGGGGAACACCGGGGAGCTGTTTTTT. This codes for CASTPAGQGNTGELFF.

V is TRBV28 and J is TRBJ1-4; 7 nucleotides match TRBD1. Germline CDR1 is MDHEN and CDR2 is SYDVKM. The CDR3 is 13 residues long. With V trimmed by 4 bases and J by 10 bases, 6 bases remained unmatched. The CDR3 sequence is CASSSGQVGKLFF. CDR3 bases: TGTGCCAGCAGTTCAGGACAGGTCGGAAAACTGTTTTTT.

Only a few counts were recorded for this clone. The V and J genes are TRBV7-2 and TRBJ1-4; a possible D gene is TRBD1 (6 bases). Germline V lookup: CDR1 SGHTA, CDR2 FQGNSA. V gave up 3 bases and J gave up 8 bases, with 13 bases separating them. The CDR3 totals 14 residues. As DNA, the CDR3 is TGTGCCAGCAGCTTTAATCAGGGGCGGGAAAAACTGTTTTTT. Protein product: CASSFNQGREKLFF.

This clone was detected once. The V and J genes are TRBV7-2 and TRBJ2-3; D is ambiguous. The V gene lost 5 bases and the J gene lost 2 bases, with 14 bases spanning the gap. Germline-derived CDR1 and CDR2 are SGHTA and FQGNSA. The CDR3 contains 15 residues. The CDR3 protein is CASSRTEYHTDTQYF. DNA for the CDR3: TGTGCCAGCAGCCGCACCGAGTATCACACAGATACGCAGTATTTT.

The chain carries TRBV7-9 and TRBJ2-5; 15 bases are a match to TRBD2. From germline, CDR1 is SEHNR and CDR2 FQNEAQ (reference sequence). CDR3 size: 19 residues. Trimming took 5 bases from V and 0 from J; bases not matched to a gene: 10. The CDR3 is CASSKGLAGGPSHQETQYF. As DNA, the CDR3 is TGTGCCAGCAGCAAAGGACTAGCGGGAGGGCCCTCTCACCAAGAGACCCAGTACTTC.

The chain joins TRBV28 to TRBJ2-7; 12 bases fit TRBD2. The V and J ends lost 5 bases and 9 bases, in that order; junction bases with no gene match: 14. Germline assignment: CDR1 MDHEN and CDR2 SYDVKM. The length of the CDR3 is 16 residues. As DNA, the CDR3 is TGTGCCAGCAGTGGCCCGCTAAGACTAGCGGGAGTCGTGCAGTACTTC. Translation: CASSGPLRLAGVVQYF.

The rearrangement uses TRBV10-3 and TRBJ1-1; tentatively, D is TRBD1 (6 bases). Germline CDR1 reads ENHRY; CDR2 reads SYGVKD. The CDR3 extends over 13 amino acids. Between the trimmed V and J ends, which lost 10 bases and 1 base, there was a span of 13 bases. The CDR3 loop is CASQGQSNTEAFF. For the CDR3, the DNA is TGTGCCAGCCAGGGGCAATCGAACACTGAAGCTTTCTTT.

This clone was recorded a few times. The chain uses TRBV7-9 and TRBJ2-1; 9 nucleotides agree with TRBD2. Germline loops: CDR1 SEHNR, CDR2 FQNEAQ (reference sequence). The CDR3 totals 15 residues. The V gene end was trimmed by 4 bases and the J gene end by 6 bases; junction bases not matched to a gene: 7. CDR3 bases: TGTGCCAGCAGCTATCTAGCGGGACGGATCAATGAGCAGTTCTTC. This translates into CASSYLAGRINEQFF.

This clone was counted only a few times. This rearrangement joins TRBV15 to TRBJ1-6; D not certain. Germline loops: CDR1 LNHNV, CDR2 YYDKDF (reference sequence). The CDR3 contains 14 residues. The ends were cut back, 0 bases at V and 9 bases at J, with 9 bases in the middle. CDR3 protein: CATSRERVASPLHF. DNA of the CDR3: TGTGCCACCAGCAGAGAGAGGGTAGCTTCACCCCTCCACTTT.

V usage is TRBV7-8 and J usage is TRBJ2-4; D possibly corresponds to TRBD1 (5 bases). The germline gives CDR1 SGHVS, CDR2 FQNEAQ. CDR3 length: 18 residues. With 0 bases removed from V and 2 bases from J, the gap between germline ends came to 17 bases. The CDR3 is CASSLARARVMTKNIQYF. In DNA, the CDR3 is TGTGCCAGCAGCTTAGCCAGGGCCAGGGTCATGACCAAAAACATTCAGTACTTC.

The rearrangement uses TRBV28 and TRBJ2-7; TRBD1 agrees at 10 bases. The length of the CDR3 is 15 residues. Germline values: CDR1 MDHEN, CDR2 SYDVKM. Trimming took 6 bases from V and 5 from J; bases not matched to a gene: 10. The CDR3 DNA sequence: TGTGCCAGCAGATCCCCCGGGACAGGGGACCACGAGCAGTACTTC. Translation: CASRSPGTGDHEQYF. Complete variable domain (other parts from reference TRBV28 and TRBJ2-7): DVKVTQSSRYLVKRTGEKVFLECVQDMDHENMFWYRQDPGLGLRLIYFSYDVKMKEKGDIPEGYSVSREKKERFSLILESASTNQTSMYLCASRSPGTGDHEQYFGPGTRLTVT.

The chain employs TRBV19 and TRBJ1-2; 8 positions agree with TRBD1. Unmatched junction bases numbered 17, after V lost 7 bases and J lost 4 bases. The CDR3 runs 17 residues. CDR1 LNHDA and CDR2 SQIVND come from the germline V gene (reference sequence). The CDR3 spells CASTLRDRSPPSYGYTF. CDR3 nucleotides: TGTGCCAGTACCCTGCGGGACAGGTCGCCACCTAGCTATGGCTACACCTTC.